What follows are 19 T cell receptor beta chains derived from one specimen sequenced in a study of T cell responses to AZD1222 COVID-19 vaccine. TCRdb's copy holds only in-frame clones and misses some; the assay was immunoSEQ multiplex PCR. The data hold 130,000 or so clones, with approximately 83% observed a single time. The sequenced sample was peripheral blood, obtained on day 0 of AZD1222 vaccination. The receptors come from an adult in good health.

The chain joins TRBV3-1 (or the pseudogene TRBV3-2) to TRBJ2-7; 7 bases are a match to TRBD2. In germline, CDR1 is LGHDT, CDR2 YNNKEL (reference sequence). This CDR3 has 12 residues. V shed 4 bases, J shed 6 bases, and the junction held 3 bases outside the gene matches. CDR3 DNA sequence: TGTGCCAGCAGCCCGTGGGGGGGCGAGCAGTACTTC. Protein product: CASSPWGGEQYF.

This sequence joins TRBV9 and TRBJ2-5; D could derive from TRBD1 or TRBD2 (5 bases each). Trimming cost V 4 bases and J 4 bases, with 14 bases left between them. The germline V gene has CDR1 SGDLS and CDR2 YYNGEE. The CDR3 spans 14 residues. The CDR3 spells CASSPLYGAETQYF. The CDR3 DNA is TGTGCCAGCAGCCCCCTCTACGGGGCAGAGACCCAGTACTTC.

The J gene is TRBJ2-5, the V gene TRBV19; D is possibly TRBD1 or TRBD2 (6 bases each). Germline V gives CDR1 LNHDA, CDR2 SQIVND (reference sequence). There are 14 residues in the CDR3. Trimming took 2 bases from V and 5 from J, leaving 12 bases between them. CDR3: CASSIMGGRETQYF. In DNA, the CDR3 is TGTGCCAGTAGTATAATGGGGGGCAGGGAGACCCAGTACTTC. The variable domain in full, with the rest retrieved from reference TRBV19 and TRBJ2-5, is DGGITQSPKYLFRKEGQNVTLSCEQNLNHDAMYWYRQDPGQGLRLIYYSQIVNDFQKGDIAEGYSVSREKKESFPLTVTSAQKNPTAFYLCASSIMGGRETQYFGPGTRLLVL.

This clone showed up just once. A read error may produce the germline difference seen at one junction end. The V call is TRBV20-1, the J call TRBJ1-4, with 9 positions matching TRBD1. Looked up from germline, CDR1 is DFQATT and CDR2 is SNEGSKA (reference sequence). This CDR3 is built from 11 residues. CDR3 sequence: CSAEWGQGRGF. CDR3 DNA sequence: TGCAGTGCTGAGTGGGGACAGGGCCGCGGTTTT.

V is TRBV7-3 and J is TRBJ1-1; possible D gene TRBD1, 6 bases. Trimming stripped 0 bases from V and 0 bases from J, with 20 bases between. The germline V gene encodes CDR1 SGHTA and CDR2 FQGTGA. CDR3 length equals 19 residues. The CDR3 DNA sequence: TGTGCCAGCAGCTTAACCCCGCGCAGGGTGGGGGCAATGAACACTGAAGCTTTCTTT. Amino acids: CASSLTPRRVGAMNTEAFF.

This clone came up once. V and J are TRBV6-5 and TRBJ2-2; TRBD1 agrees at 7 bases. The CDR3 contains 15 residues. Losses at the gene ends were 5 bases for V and 2 bases for J; bases not matched to a gene: 5. Germline V gene lookup returns CDR1 MNHEY and CDR2 SVGAGI. As DNA, the CDR3 is TGTGCCAGCAGTCTCCGGGACAGAAACACCGGGGAGCTGTTTTTT. Translation: CASSLRDRNTGELFF.

The V and J genes are TRBV2 and TRBJ1-4; D may be TRBD1 (5 bases). Germline V gene lookup returns CDR1 SNHLY and CDR2 FYNNEI. This CDR3 is built from 13 residues. The V and J ends lost 5 bases and 8 bases respectively, with 12 bases between them. CDR3 coding DNA: TGTGCCAGCAGTTACCAGGGTGAGGAAAAACTGTTTTTT. Translating gives CASSYQGEEKLFF.

V usage is TRBV19 and J usage is TRBJ1-4; TRBD1 matches at 7 bases. Trimming at V came to 6 bases and at J to 8 bases, leaving 9 bases not matched to a gene. The CDR3 has 14 residues. The germline V gene encodes CDR1 LNHDA and CDR2 SQIVND (reference sequence). The CDR3 loop is CASSEQTGVEKLFF. In DNA form, the CDR3 reads TGTGCCAGTAGCGAGCAAACAGGGGTAGAAAAACTGTTTTTT.

The chain has TRBV19 and TRBJ1-5; tentatively, D is TRBD1 (5 bases). The V and J ends lost 6 bases and 0 bases respectively, with 12 bases between them. From germline, CDR1 is LNHDA and CDR2 SQIVND (reference sequence). This CDR3 spans 15 amino acids. CDR3 sequence: CASSPQGYSNQPQHF. Written as DNA, the CDR3 is TGTGCCAGTAGCCCCCAGGGCTATAGCAATCAGCCCCAGCATTTT.

V gene TRBV9 combines with J gene TRBJ1-1; D gene uncertain. V was pared by 0 bases and J by 3 bases, with 9 bases between. Germline loops: CDR1 SGDLS, CDR2 YYNGEE. This CDR3 region has 14 residues. The CDR3 DNA follows: TGTGCCAGCAGCGTAGCCTGGGTAGACACTGAAGCTTTCTTT. This sequence encodes CASSVAWVDTEAFF. The full variable domain, in which reference TRBV9 and TRBJ1-1 provide the parts outside the CDR3, is DSGVTQTPKHLITATGQRVTLRCSPRSGDLSVYWYQQSLDQGLQFLIQYYNGEERAKGNILERFSAQQFPDLHSELNLSSLELGDSALYFCASSVAWVDTEAFFGQGTRLTVV.

CDR3 protein: CASISHSGTTYNEQFF. The CDR3 region has the DNA TGTGCCAGCATATCCCATAGCGGGACCACCTACAATGAGCAGTTCTTC. The chain employs TRBV6-6 and TRBJ2-1, with 8 positions matching TRBD2. After removal of 7 bases from V and 2 bases from J, the junction contained 10 bases not matched to a gene. CDR1 and CDR2 from the germline V gene are MNHNY and SVGAGI (reference sequence). The CDR3 is 16 residues long.

V usage is TRBV4-3 and J usage is TRBJ1-4; 10 bases match TRBD1. CDR3 length: 17 residues. With V trimmed by 0 bases and J by 8 bases, 9 bases remained unmatched. CDR1 is LGHNA, CDR2 YSLEER, per germline. CDR3 protein: CASSQDWRATGGEKLFF. The DNA of the CDR3 is TGCGCCAGCAGCCAAGATTGGCGGGCGACAGGGGGCGAAAAACTGTTTTTT.

V and J are TRBV19 and TRBJ2-7; 12 nucleotides agree with TRBD1. CDR3 size: 15 residues. V was pared by 4 bases and J by 4 bases, with 5 bases of the junction left unmatched. The germline CDR1 and CDR2 sequences are LNHDA and SQIVND (reference sequence). The CDR3 sequence: CASSRGTGGLYEQYF. The CDR3 DNA reads as TGTGCCAGTAGTAGAGGGACAGGGGGCTTATACGAGCAGTACTTC.

This clone was picked up one time. The CDR3 nucleotides are TGTGCCAGCTCACCCAGGGTTGAATCACCCCTCCACTTT. Translated: CASSPRVESPLHF. The V and J genes are TRBV18 and TRBJ1-6; D is perhaps TRBD1 (5 bases). The germline V gene has CDR1 KGHSH and CDR2 LQKENI. The CDR3 sequence is 13 residues long. Trimming removed 3 bases at V and 10 bases at J, with 10 bases between. Filled out from reference TRBV18 and TRBJ1-6, the complete variable domain reads NAGVMQNPRHLVRRRGQEARLRCSPMKGHSHVYWYRQLPEEGLKFMVYLQKENIIDESGMPKERFSAEFPKEGPSILRIQQVVRGDSAAYFCASSPRVESPLHFGNGTRLTVT.

The V and J genes are TRBV5-6 and TRBJ1-5; D gene uncertain. There are 14 residues in the CDR3. Trimming took 4 bases from V and 0 from J, leaving 8 bases between them. Germline V gene sequence: CDR1 SGHDT, CDR2 YYEEEE. The DNA of the CDR3 is TGTGCCAGCAGCCTCAGAGTTAGCAATCAGCCCCAGCATTTT. It encodes CASSLRVSNQPQHF. The whole variable domain, remainder taken from reference TRBV5-6 and TRBJ1-5, is DAGVTQSPTHLIKTRGQQVTLRCSPKSGHDTVSWYQQALGQGPQFIFQYYEEEERQRGNFPDRFSGHQFPNYSSELNVNALLLGDSALYLCASSLRVSNQPQHFGDGTRLSIL.

On this clone itself: The junction and the germline gene differ at one end; a read error may be behind it. The chain has TRBV7-7 and TRBJ2-5; D tentatively fits TRBD1 or TRBD2 (5 bases each). The germline gives CDR1 SSHAT, CDR2 FNYEAQ (reference sequence). This CDR3 is built from 16 residues. The chain's CDR3 is CASSLWGPGPPETQYF. CDR3 DNA: TGTGCTAGCAGCTTATGGGGACCGGGGCCGCCGGAGACCCAGTACTTC.

Here the CDR3 reads CASSSPGQGTYGYTF. The DNA for the CDR3 is TGTGCCAGCAGCTCCCCTGGACAGGGGACCTATGGCTACACCTTC. V usage is TRBV7-2 and J usage is TRBJ1-2; TRBD1 agrees at 9 bases. The CDR3 sequence is 15 residues long. In germline, CDR1 is SGHTA, CDR2 FQGNSA. Trimming removed 4 bases from V and 4 bases from J; junction bases left unmatched: 7.

The chain couples TRBV7-2 to TRBJ2-3; unclear D gene. From germline, CDR1 is SGHTA and CDR2 FQGNSA. The CDR3 totals 15 residues. V lost 5 bases and J 11 bases, leaving 23 bases between the germline ends. Here the CDR3 DNA reads TGTGCCAGCAGCATCGATCAGAGGAGCAGATATAAGCAGTATTTT. It specifies CASSIDQRSRYKQYF.

The chain combines TRBV28 with TRBJ1-6; D might be TRBD1 (6 bases). This CDR3 region has 16 residues. CDR1 is MDHEN, CDR2 SYDVKM, per germline. V was shortened by 6 bases and J by 6 bases, with 18 bases between the two germline ends. The CDR3 loop reads CASSPTWRRGNSPLHF. In DNA form, the CDR3 reads TGTGCCAGCAGCCCCACATGGCGCAGGGGTAATTCACCCCTCCACTTT.